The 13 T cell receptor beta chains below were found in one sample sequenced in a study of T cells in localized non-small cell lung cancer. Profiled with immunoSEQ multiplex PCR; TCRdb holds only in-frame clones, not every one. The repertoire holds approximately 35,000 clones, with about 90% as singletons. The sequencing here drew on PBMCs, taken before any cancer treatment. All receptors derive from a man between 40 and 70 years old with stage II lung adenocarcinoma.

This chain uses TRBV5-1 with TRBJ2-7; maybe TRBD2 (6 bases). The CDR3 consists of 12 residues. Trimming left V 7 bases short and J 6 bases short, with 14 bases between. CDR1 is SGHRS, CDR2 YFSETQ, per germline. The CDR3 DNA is TGCGCCAGCGGGGCGGCCGGGGGCGAGCAGTACTTC. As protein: CASGAAGGEQYF.

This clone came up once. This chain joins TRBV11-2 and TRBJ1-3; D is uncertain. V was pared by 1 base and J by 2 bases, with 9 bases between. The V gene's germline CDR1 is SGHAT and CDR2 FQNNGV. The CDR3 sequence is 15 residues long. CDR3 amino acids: CASSLVRGAGNTIYF. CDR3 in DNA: TGTGCCAGCAGCTTAGTTCGCGGGGCTGGAAACACCATATATTTT.

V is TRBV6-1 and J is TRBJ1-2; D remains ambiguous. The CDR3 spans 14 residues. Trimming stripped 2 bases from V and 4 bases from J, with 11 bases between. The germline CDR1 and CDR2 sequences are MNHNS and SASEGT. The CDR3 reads CASSESRMIYGYTF. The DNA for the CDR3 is TGTGCCAGCAGTGAAAGTAGGATGATCTATGGCTACACCTTC.

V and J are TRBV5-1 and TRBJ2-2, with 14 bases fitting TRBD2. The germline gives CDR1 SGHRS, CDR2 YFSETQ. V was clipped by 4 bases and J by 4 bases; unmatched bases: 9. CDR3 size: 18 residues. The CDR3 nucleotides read TGCGCCAGCAGCCGCAGACTAGCGGGAGGGCCGGGCACCGGGGAGCTGTTTTTT. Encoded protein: CASSRRLAGGPGTGELFF. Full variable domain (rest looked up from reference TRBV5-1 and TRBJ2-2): KAGVTQTPRYLIKTRGQQVTLSCSPISGHRSVSWYQQTPGQGLQFLFEYFSETQRNKGNFPGRFSGRQFSNSRSEMNVSTLELGDSALYLCASSRRLAGGPGTGELFFGEGSRLTVL.

The CDR3 nucleotides are TGCGCCAGCAAGGGCCCAGGGACGTTCAATGAGCAGTTCTTC. Amino acids: CASKGPGTFNEQFF. The chain carries TRBV10-2 and TRBJ2-1, with D possibly called TRBD1 or TRBD2 (5 bases each). V lost 7 bases and J lost 6, with 16 bases in between. This CDR3 contains 14 residues. Per germline, CDR1 WSHSY and CDR2 SAAADI.

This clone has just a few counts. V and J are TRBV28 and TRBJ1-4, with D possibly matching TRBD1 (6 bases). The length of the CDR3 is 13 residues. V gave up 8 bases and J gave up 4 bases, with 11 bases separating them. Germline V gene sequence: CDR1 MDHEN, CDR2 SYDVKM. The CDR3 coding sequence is TGTGCCAGCGGACAGACAATTAATGAAAAACTGTTTTTT. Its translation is CASGQTINEKLFF.

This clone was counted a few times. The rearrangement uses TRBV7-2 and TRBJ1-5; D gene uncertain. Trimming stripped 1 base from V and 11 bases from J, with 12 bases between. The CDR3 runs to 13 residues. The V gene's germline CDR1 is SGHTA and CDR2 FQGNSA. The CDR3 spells CASSLDGLGAQHF. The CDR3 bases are TGTGCCAGCAGCTTAGACGGCCTCGGAGCCCAGCATTTT.

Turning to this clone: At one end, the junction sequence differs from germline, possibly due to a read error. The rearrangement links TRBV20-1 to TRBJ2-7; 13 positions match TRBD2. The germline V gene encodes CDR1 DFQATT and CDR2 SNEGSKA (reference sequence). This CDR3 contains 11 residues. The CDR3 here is CSARGTSGGRF. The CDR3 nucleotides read TGCAGTGCTAGAGGGACTAGCGGGGGTAGGTTC.

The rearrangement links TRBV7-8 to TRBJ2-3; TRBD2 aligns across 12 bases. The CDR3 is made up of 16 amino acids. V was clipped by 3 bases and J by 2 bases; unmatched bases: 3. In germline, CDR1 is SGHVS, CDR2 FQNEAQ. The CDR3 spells CASSFASGRATDTQYF. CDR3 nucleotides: TGTGCCAGCAGCTTCGCTAGCGGGAGGGCCACAGATACGCAGTATTTT.

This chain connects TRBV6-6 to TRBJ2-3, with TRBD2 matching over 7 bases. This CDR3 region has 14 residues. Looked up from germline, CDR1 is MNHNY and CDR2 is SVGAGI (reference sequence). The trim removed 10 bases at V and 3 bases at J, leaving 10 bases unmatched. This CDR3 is CATRREGLTDTQYF. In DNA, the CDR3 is TGTGCCACACGGAGGGAGGGCTTAACAGATACGCAGTATTTT.

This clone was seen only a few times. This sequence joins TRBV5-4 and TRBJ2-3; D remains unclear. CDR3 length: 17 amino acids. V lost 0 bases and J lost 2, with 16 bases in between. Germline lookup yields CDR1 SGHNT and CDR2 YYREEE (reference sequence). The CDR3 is CASSLANGRVPTDTQYF. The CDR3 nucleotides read TGTGCCAGCAGCTTGGCCAATGGAAGGGTACCCACAGATACGCAGTATTTT.

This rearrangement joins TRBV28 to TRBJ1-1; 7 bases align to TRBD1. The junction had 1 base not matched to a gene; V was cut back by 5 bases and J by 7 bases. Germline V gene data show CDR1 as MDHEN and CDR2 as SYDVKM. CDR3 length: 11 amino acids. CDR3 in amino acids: CASSGDSEAFF. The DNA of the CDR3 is TGTGCCAGCAGTGGGGACAGTGAAGCTTTCTTT. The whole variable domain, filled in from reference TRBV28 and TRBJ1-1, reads DVKVTQSSRYLVKRTGEKVFLECVQDMDHENMFWYRQDPGLGLRLIYFSYDVKMKEKGDIPEGYSVSREKKERFSLILESASTNQTSMYLCASSGDSEAFFGQGTRLTVV.

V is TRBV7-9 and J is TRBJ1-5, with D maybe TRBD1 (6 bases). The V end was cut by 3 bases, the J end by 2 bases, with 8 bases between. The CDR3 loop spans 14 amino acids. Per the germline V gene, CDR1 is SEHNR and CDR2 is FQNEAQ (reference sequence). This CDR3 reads CASSFRTGNQPQHF. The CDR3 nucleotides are TGTGCCAGCAGCTTTAGGACAGGCAATCAGCCCCAGCATTTT.